Below, 22 T cell receptor beta chains from the same sample are listed, as sequenced in a study of beta chain features in type 1 diabetes. Every isolated RNA sample was fully reverse transcribed, so sequencing captured expressed TCRB transcripts. Libraries were prepared by immunoSEQ multiplex PCR; TCRdb keeps only in-frame clonotypes and omits some of them. Counted here are a few hundred thousand clones, 25% to 30% occurring once; the ten biggest clones make up under 4.5%. The source material was central memory CD4+ T cells from blood. The origin of the receptors is a man younger than 40 in good health.

This rearrangement joins TRBV5-1 to TRBJ2-7; 7 bases are shared with TRBD2. The V segment lost 2 bases and the J segment 2 bases; nucleotides outside the gene matches: 4. Per germline, CDR1 SGHRS and CDR2 YFSETQ. The CDR3 sequence is 14 residues long. In DNA, the CDR3 is TGCGCCAGCAGCTTAACCGGGACTACCTACGAGCAGTACTTC. Its protein product is CASSLTGTTYEQYF.

This clone was observed a few times. V and J are TRBV7-9 and TRBJ2-2; D is possibly TRBD2 (6 bases). The V end was cut by 5 bases, the J end by 5 bases, with 6 bases between. The CDR3 has 12 residues. CDR1 SEHNR and CDR2 FQNEAQ come from the germline V gene (reference sequence). The CDR3 loop is CASSRETGELFF. The CDR3 region has the DNA TGTGCCAGCAGCCGGGAGACCGGGGAGCTGTTTTTT.

This clone is a singleton in its sample. The V and J genes are TRBV5-4 and TRBJ2-1, with 10 positions matching TRBD2. The CDR3 is 16 amino acids. V lost 5 bases and J lost 7; bases outside the gene matches: 12. Germline CDR1 and CDR2: SGHNT and YYREEE (reference sequence). CDR3 region: CASSSPGLAKINEQFF. Written as DNA, the CDR3 is TGTGCCAGCAGTTCCCCGGGACTAGCGAAGATTAATGAGCAGTTCTTC.

CDR3 sequence reads: CSGATGSSTDTQYF. The CDR3 DNA sequence: TGCAGCGGTGCGACAGGTTCTAGCACAGATACGCAGTATTTT. The V gene is TRBV29-1, the J gene TRBJ2-3, with D maybe TRBD1 (6 bases). Germline V CDR1 and CDR2: SQVTM, ANQGSEA. This CDR3 is built from 14 residues. V shed 7 bases and J shed 0 bases, with 14 bases lying between them.

The CDR3 DNA is TGTGCCTGGAGGGGGACTAGCGGGAGTTACGAGCAGTACTTC. Translation gives CAWRGTSGSYEQYF. This chain connects TRBV30 to TRBJ2-7; TRBD2 agrees at 14 bases. Unmatched junction bases numbered 2, after V lost 3 bases and J lost 4 bases. The CDR3 has 14 residues. The V gene's germline CDR1 is GTSNPN and CDR2 SVGIG (reference sequence).

This clone came up a few times. The chain has TRBV7-2 and TRBJ1-1; D ambiguous. There are 12 residues in the CDR3. V was trimmed by 1 base and J by 6 bases, leaving 6 bases between them. The germline V gene has CDR1 SGHTA and CDR2 FQGNSA. The CDR3 sequence: CASSLVTPEAFF. The CDR3 DNA sequence: TGTGCCAGCAGCTTAGTGACCCCTGAAGCTTTCTTT.

On this clone itself: A much larger clone sits a single nucleotide away, making a read error possible. This sequence joins TRBV29-1 and TRBJ1-2, with TRBD1 as a possible D gene (5 bases). This CDR3 region has 12 residues. Germline CDR1 reads SQVTM; CDR2 reads ANQGSEA. For the CDR3, the DNA is TGCAGCGGTGAAGAATGGGGGGATGGCTACACCTTC. It encodes CSGEEWGDGYTF.

The V call is TRBV5-4, the J call TRBJ2-1, with D possibly TRBD1 on 6 matching bases. V lost 1 base and J 0 bases, leaving 8 bases between the germline ends. The CDR3 consists of 15 residues. Germline loops: CDR1 SGHNT, CDR2 YYREEE (reference sequence). The CDR3 DNA reads as TGTGCCAGCAGCTTGAGGGGGAGCTCCTACAATGAGCAGTTCTTC. This codes for CASSLRGSSYNEQFF.

The rearrangement uses TRBV25-1 and TRBJ1-3; 8 bases are shared with TRBD1. Germline V gene sequence: CDR1 MGHDK, CDR2 SYGVNS. The CDR3 has 17 amino acids. The trim removed 2 bases at V and 0 bases at J, leaving 6 bases unmatched. CDR3 DNA: TGTGCCAGCAGTGAACCTCGGACAGGGTACTCTGGAAACACCATATATTTT. This codes for CASSEPRTGYSGNTIYF.

Of note for this clone: Other DNA sequences from this sample encode an identical CDR3 as well. The V gene is TRBV11-3, the J gene TRBJ2-3; 7 nucleotides line up with TRBD1. J was trimmed by 4 bases and V by 0 bases; bases with no gene match: 4. CDR1 and CDR2 (germline): SGHNT, YENEEA. This CDR3 is 15 amino acids long. The CDR3 region is CASSLDGQGADTQYF. In DNA, the CDR3 is TGTGCCAGCAGCTTAGATGGTCAGGGGGCAGATACGCAGTATTTT.

This chain uses TRBV7-9 with TRBJ2-5, with TRBD1 identical over 7 bases. The trim removed 5 bases at V and 1 base at J, leaving 4 bases unmatched. Germline assignment: CDR1 SEHNR and CDR2 FQNEAQ (reference sequence). This CDR3 comprises 14 residues. This CDR3 reads CASSPTGSQETQYF. The CDR3 DNA reads TGTGCCAGCAGCCCGACAGGGTCCCAAGAGACCCAGTACTTC.

V gene TRBV9 combines with J gene TRBJ2-1; 10 bases fit TRBD2. The CDR3 length is 17 residues. From germline, CDR1 is SGDLS and CDR2 YYNGEE. Unmatched junction bases numbered 8, after V lost 0 bases and J lost 5 bases. The CDR3 nucleotides are TGTGCCAGCAGCGTAGCTTTGAGGACTAGCGGCAACAATGAGCAGTTCTTC. This gives the protein CASSVALRTSGNNEQFF. Full variable domain (rest looked up from reference TRBV9 and TRBJ2-1): DSGVTQTPKHLITATGQRVTLRCSPRSGDLSVYWYQQSLDQGLQFLIQYYNGEERAKGNILERFSAQQFPDLHSELNLSSLELGDSALYFCASSVALRTSGNNEQFFGPGTRLTVL.

The chain combines TRBV4-3 with TRBJ2-7, with 12 bases aligning to TRBD2. V lost 1 base to trimming and J lost 3 bases; unmatched junction nucleotides: 1. The CDR3 has 15 residues. The germline CDR1 and CDR2 sequences are LGHNA and YSLEER. CDR3 bases: TGCGCCAGCAGCCAAGGACTAGCGGGAGTCTACGAGCAGTACTTC. It codes for CASSQGLAGVYEQYF.

This rearrangement joins TRBV4-2 to TRBJ1-2; the D gene is possibly TRBD1 (5 bases). Germline V gene lookup returns CDR1 LGHNA and CDR2 YNFKEQ. The CDR3 extends over 17 amino acids. The ends were cut back, 0 bases at V and 7 bases at J, with 21 bases in the middle. The CDR3 nucleotides read TGTGCCAGCAGCCAAGATCTAAGTTCCGCAGGGACCTTTGGCTACACCTTC. Protein sequence: CASSQDLSSAGTFGYTF.

V and J are TRBV2 and TRBJ2-3; 8 nucleotides align to TRBD1. The J segment lost 5 bases and the V segment lost 5 bases, leaving 9 bases of the junction unmatched. CDR1 is SNHLY and CDR2 is FYNNEI in the germline V gene. The CDR3 sequence is 15 residues long. DNA for the CDR3: TGTGCCAGCAGTTCAAACGGACAGGGACTAGATACGCAGTATTTT. Protein: CASSSNGQGLDTQYF.

The chain has TRBV7-9 and TRBJ2-3; 7 bases match TRBD2. Trimming removed 3 bases from V and 4 bases from J; junction bases left unmatched: 4. The CDR3 runs 14 residues. Per the germline V gene, CDR1 is SEHNR and CDR2 is FQNEAQ (reference sequence). CDR3 protein: CASSLTSSADTQYF. Here the CDR3 DNA reads TGTGCCAGCAGCTTGACTAGCTCTGCAGATACGCAGTATTTT.

The sample holds a few counts of this clone. This CDR3 is CSVEGQGLTGEQYF. CDR3 nucleotides: TGCAGCGTTGAAGGACAGGGACTGACAGGGGAGCAGTACTTC. The rearrangement links TRBV29-1 to TRBJ2-7; maybe TRBD1 (7 bases). This CDR3 region has 14 residues. Germline assignment: CDR1 SQVTM and CDR2 ANQGSEA. V gave up 1 base and J gave up 7 bases, with 17 bases separating them.

The rearrangement uses TRBV30 and TRBJ2-7, with D tentatively TRBD2 (5 bases). The CDR3 has 15 amino acids. Germline V gives CDR1 GTSNPN, CDR2 SVGIG (reference sequence). V was shortened by 6 bases and J by 4 bases, with 22 bases between the two germline ends. CDR3 protein: CACLLGVGRAYEQYF. In DNA, the CDR3 is TGTGCCTGCCTCCTCGGGGTCGGAAGAGCTTACGAGCAGTACTTC.

The gene calls are TRBV2 and TRBJ2-1, with 10 bases matching TRBD1. CDR1 is SNHLY, CDR2 FYNNEI, per germline. The trim removed 4 bases at V and 5 bases at J, leaving 11 bases unmatched. CDR3 length equals 17 residues. CDR3 residues: CASSASHGGQGNNEQFF. In nucleotides, the CDR3 is TGTGCCAGCAGTGCCTCCCACGGGGGACAGGGGAACAATGAGCAGTTCTTC.

The CDR3 sequence is CASSTGQGGDTQYF. The CDR3 coding sequence is TGTGCCAGCAGCACCGGACAGGGAGGAGATACGCAGTATTTT. V and J are TRBV5-4 and TRBJ2-3; TRBD1 matches 8 bases. The J segment lost 5 bases and the V segment lost 4 bases, leaving 6 bases of the junction unmatched. Looked up from germline, CDR1 is SGHNT and CDR2 is YYREEE (reference sequence). The length of the CDR3 is 14 residues.

This chain links TRBV12-2 with TRBJ1-1; TRBD1, as called in the table, went unchecked against the DNA. TRBV12-2 is termed a pseudogene. The CDR3 covers 15 residues. The CDR3 region is CASRSPTGWVTEAFF. The CDR3 DNA follows: TGTGCAAGTCGCTCCCCGACAGGGTGGGTCACTGAAGCTTTCTTT.

This clone was picked up a small number of times. The chain uses TRBV14 and TRBJ2-4; D gene uncertain. The CDR3 has 12 residues. Germline CDR1 reads SGHDN; CDR2 reads FVKESK. Trimming pared 3 bases from V and 6 bases from J, leaving 6 bases between. CDR3 sequence (DNA): TGTGCCAGCAGCCAGGAAATAAACATTCAGTACTTC. Protein: CASSQEINIQYF.